This TCR beta chain came from a study of beta chain features in type 1 diabetes. The study, taken as a whole, reports: TCRB rearrangement may or may not be influenced by HLA type; here this remained unresolved.

Investigators reverse transcribed all isolated RNA, so they sequenced expressed TCRB transcripts. Generated by immunoSEQ multiplex PCR, the TCRdb table keeps only in-frame clones and is missing some. The sample carries under 250,000 clones, 11% to 15% recorded once. The CDR3 is made up of 15 amino acids. Unmatched junction bases numbered 4, after V lost 1 base and J lost 2 bases. Germline V CDR1 and CDR2: SGHAT, FQNNGV. Sorting of CD4+ naive, central memory, regulatory and stem cell-like memory cells was performed via CD45RO/CCR7/CD25/CD127/CD95/CD27. This clone was counted only a few times. Its antigen is unidentified.

This sequence originates from a woman between 40 and 55 years old in good health. The V and J genes are TRBV11-2 and TRBJ2-7; 8 bases line up with TRBD1. The sequencing sample was made of naive CD4+ T cells from blood. The CDR3 loop is CASSLASGQAYEQYF. In nucleotides, the CDR3 is TGTGCCAGCAGCTTAGCATCGGGACAGGCCTACGAGCAGTACTTC.